This T cell receptor beta chain was found in a study of cytomegalovirus exposure and HLA in healthy donors. Study-level findings and limits: Researchers catalogued approximately 170 TCR beta chains as cytomegalovirus-associated. What a later analysis showed was that several of the most significant clusters appeared linked to common viral pathogens. The only immune exposure information that was available was CMV serostatus.

Each donor was healthy, and each was a bone marrow donor. CDR1 SEHNR and CDR2 FQNEAQ come from the germline V gene (reference sequence). This CDR3 spans 12 amino acids. As to this clone: Its antigen is not known.

PCR amplification relied on 60 Vbeta primers (plus 13 Jbeta primers). Here immunoSEQ multiplex PCR was the method, and the copy in TCRdb shows in-frame clones only, minus some. The table records around 220,000 clones, 60% to 80% of them present only once. This receptor was obtained from a man between 18 and 35 years old in good health and CMV-seronegative. The chain combines TRBV7-9 with TRBJ2-5; D unresolved. The assigned J gene may be wrong: the sequence end matches TRBJ2-7 better. Sequenced: PBMCs. Here the CDR3 reads CASSFVLYEQYF. Here the CDR3 DNA reads TGTGCCAGCAGCTTTGTCCTGTACGAGCAGTACTTC.